These T cell receptor beta chains were read from a single sample in a study of T cell clonotyping in hematopoietic cell transplantation. TCRdb keeps only in-frame clones here, not all; method: immunoSEQ multiplex PCR. The sample holds around 9,100 clones, 75% to 80% seen once. The sequenced sample was PBMCs, obtained 180 days after allogeneic stem cell transplant. All receptors derive from a male patient aged 35 to 55 who had an allogeneic stem cell transplant from a related donor, so the T cells may come from the graft donor. Some clones in this sample may be carry-over from other donors' samples. Both conserved end residues are part of each CDR3. The order of the fields is D gene, J gene, V gene, clone size, CDR3 protein, CDR3 DNA. The D gene is left open where the match is weak. The size of a clone is reported for some rows only, either as once, few or many, or as a class for expanded clones.

D gene: NA
J gene: TRBJ1-6
V gene: TRBV6-1
clone size: NA
CDR3 protein: CASSDYQGTNSPLHF
CDR3 DNA: TGTGCCAGCAGTGACTACCAGGGGACCAATTCACCCCTCCACTTT

D gene: NA
J gene: TRBJ1-2
V gene: TRBV28
clone size: NA
CDR3 protein: CASSSPPRWDYGYTF
CDR3 DNA: TGTGCCAGCAGTTCCCCCCCACGATGGGACTATGGCTACACCTTC

D gene: TRBD1
J gene: TRBJ2-7
V gene: TRBV7-9
clone size: NA
CDR3 protein: CASSSPGTGTYYEQYF
CDR3 DNA: TGTGCCAGCAGCTCCCCCGGGACAGGCACATACTACGAGCAGTACTTC

D gene: NA
J gene: TRBJ1-3
V gene: TRBV2
clone size: once
CDR3 protein: CASSPTPGNTIYF
CDR3 DNA: TGTGCCAGCAGCCCGACTCCGGGAAACACCATATATTTT

D gene: NA
J gene: TRBJ2-7
V gene: TRBV30
clone size: NA
CDR3 protein: CAWSALSYEQYF
CDR3 DNA: TGTGCCTGGAGTGCCCTAAGTTACGAGCAGTACTTC

D gene: NA
J gene: TRBJ1-1
V gene: TRBV29-1
clone size: NA
CDR3 protein: CSAGGAGWSTEAFF
CDR3 DNA: TGCAGCGCTGGGGGGGCAGGGTGGAGCACTGAAGCTTTCTTT

D gene: TRBD1
J gene: TRBJ2-3
V gene: TRBV19
clone size: few
CDR3 protein: CASRTRGLSDTQYF
CDR3 DNA: TGTGCCAGTAGAACCAGGGGGCTTTCCGATACGCAGTATTTT

D gene: NA
J gene: TRBJ1-4
V gene: TRBV7-9
clone size: NA
CDR3 protein: CASSRGGFGEKLFF
CDR3 DNA: TGTGCCAGCAGCCGCGGGGGGTTCGGTGAAAAACTGTTTTTT

D gene: TRBD1
J gene: TRBJ1-1
V gene: TRBV5-6
clone size: NA
CDR3 protein: CASSFDRVNTEAFF
CDR3 DNA: TGTGCCAGCAGCTTTGACAGGGTGAACACTGAAGCTTTCTTT

D gene: NA
J gene: TRBJ2-7
V gene: TRBV5-1
clone size: few
CDR3 protein: CASSQRPVGLYEQYF
CDR3 DNA: TGCGCCAGCAGCCAAAGGCCCGTGGGGCTCTACGAGCAGTACTTC

D gene: NA
J gene: TRBJ2-3
V gene: TRBV4-1
clone size: NA
CDR3 protein: CASSQGPYITDTQYF
CDR3 DNA: TGCGCCAGCAGCCAGGGCCCCTATATCACAGATACGCAGTATTTT

D gene: NA
J gene: TRBJ2-7
V gene: TRBV21-1
clone size: NA
CDR3 protein: CASNPGQGWYEQYF
CDR3 DNA: TGTGCCAGCAACCCGGGACAGGGGTGGTACGAGCAGTACTTC

D gene: TRBD2
J gene: TRBJ2-3
V gene: TRBV5-4
clone size: NA
CDR3 protein: CASSLSGVTDTQYF
CDR3 DNA: TGTGCCAGCAGCTTAAGCGGGGTGACAGATACGCAGTATTTT

D gene: NA
J gene: TRBJ1-2
V gene: TRBV7-9
clone size: few
CDR3 protein: CASSLSGAQSYTF
CDR3 DNA: TGTGCCAGCAGCTTATCAGGGGCCCAGTCCTACACCTTC

D gene: NA
J gene: TRBJ2-7
V gene: TRBV13
clone size: NA
CDR3 protein: CASSLAGQTVTYEQYF
CDR3 DNA: TGTGCCAGCAGCTTAGCTGGACAAACGGTCACCTACGAGCAGTACTTC

D gene: TRBD1
J gene: TRBJ1-3
V gene: TRBV11-2
clone size: NA
CDR3 protein: CASSPLRTGFGNTIYF
CDR3 DNA: TGTGCCAGCAGCCCCTTACGGACAGGGTTTGGAAACACCATATATTTT

D gene: NA
J gene: TRBJ2-7
V gene: TRBV10-3
clone size: NA
CDR3 protein: CATLQQGLSYEQYF
CDR3 DNA: TGTGCCACCTTACAACAGGGACTCTCCTACGAGCAGTACTTC

D gene: NA
J gene: TRBJ1-5
V gene: TRBV4-2
clone size: few
CDR3 protein: CASSQNSNNQPQHF
CDR3 DNA: TGTGCCAGCAGCCAAAACAGTAACAATCAGCCCCAGCATTTT

D gene: NA
J gene: TRBJ1-1
V gene: TRBV6-5
clone size: NA
CDR3 protein: CASRRVEGTEAFF
CDR3 DNA: TGTGCCAGCAGGCGCGTCGAGGGTACTGAAGCTTTCTTT

D gene: NA
J gene: TRBJ2-1
V gene: TRBV27
clone size: NA
CDR3 protein: CASSLQITYNEQFF
CDR3 DNA: TGTGCCAGCAGTTTGCAGATAACCTACAATGAGCAGTTCTTC

D gene: NA
J gene: TRBJ2-1
V gene: TRBV27
clone size: NA
CDR3 protein: CASSLQGPSSYNEQFF
CDR3 DNA: TGTGCCAGCAGTTTGCAGGGCCCGAGCTCCTACAATGAGCAGTTCTTC

D gene: TRBD2
J gene: TRBJ2-5
V gene: TRBV7-9
clone size: NA
CDR3 protein: CASSLAGGGTQETQYF
CDR3 DNA: TGTGCCAGCAGCTTAGCGGGCGGGGGGACCCAAGAGACCCAGTACTTC

D gene: NA
J gene: TRBJ1-5
V gene: TRBV15
clone size: few
CDR3 protein: CATSRPGRIDSNQPQHF
CDR3 DNA: TGTGCCACCAGCAGACCCGGGCGAATCGATAGCAATCAGCCCCAGCATTTT

D gene: NA
J gene: TRBJ2-3
V gene: TRBV5-4
clone size: NA
CDR3 protein: CASSLMDGFMGAPLADTQYF
CDR3 DNA: TGTGCCAGCAGCTTAATGGACGGGTTTATGGGAGCCCCGTTGGCAGATACGCAGTATTTT

D gene: NA
J gene: TRBJ1-6
V gene: TRBV20-1
clone size: NA
CDR3 protein: CSARVPPLHF
CDR3 DNA: TGCAGTGCTAGAGTACCGCCCCTCCACTTT

D gene: NA
J gene: TRBJ1-3
V gene: TRBV30
clone size: NA
CDR3 protein: CAWSVLGSYSGNTIYF
CDR3 DNA: TGTGCCTGGAGTGTACTCGGGAGCTACTCTGGAAACACCATATATTTT

D gene: TRBD1
J gene: TRBJ1-1
V gene: TRBV4-1
clone size: once
CDR3 protein: CASSRNPTGTGDPEAFF
CDR3 DNA: TGCGCCAGCAGCCGCAACCCAACCGGGACAGGGGACCCTGAAGCTTTCTTT

D gene: TRBD1
J gene: TRBJ1-6
V gene: TRBV2
clone size: NA
CDR3 protein: CASNLSDRPNSPLHF
CDR3 DNA: TGTGCCAGCAACCTTTCGGACAGGCCGAATTCACCCCTCCACTTT

D gene: NA
J gene: TRBJ2-7
V gene: TRBV6-1
clone size: NA
CDR3 protein: CASRGNSLGSYEQYF
CDR3 DNA: TGTGCCAGCAGAGGCAACAGTCTAGGTTCCTACGAGCAGTACTTC

D gene: NA
J gene: TRBJ1-6
V gene: TRBV30
clone size: NA
CDR3 protein: CAWSKSYNSPLHF
CDR3 DNA: TGTGCCTGGAGTAAATCCTATAATTCACCCCTCCACTTT

D gene: TRBD2
J gene: TRBJ2-5
V gene: TRBV5-1
clone size: NA
CDR3 protein: CASSSPATSGGWQETQYF
CDR3 DNA: TGCGCCAGCAGCTCGCCCGCTACTAGCGGGGGGTGGCAAGAGACCCAGTACTTC

D gene: TRBD1
J gene: TRBJ1-1
V gene: TRBV15
clone size: NA
CDR3 protein: CATSRDLKGATEAFF
CDR3 DNA: TGTGCCACCAGCAGAGATCTAAAGGGGGCGACTGAAGCTTTCTTT

D gene: TRBD1
J gene: TRBJ1-2
V gene: TRBV4-1
clone size: few
CDR3 protein: CASSQDWGTGANYGYTF
CDR3 DNA: TGCGCCAGCAGCCAAGATTGGGGGACAGGGGCTAACTATGGCTACACCTTC

D gene: NA
J gene: TRBJ1-2
V gene: TRBV6-5
clone size: NA
CDR3 protein: CASSAITGYGYTF
CDR3 DNA: TGTGCCAGCAGTGCTATCACAGGGTATGGCTACACCTTC

D gene: NA
J gene: TRBJ1-1
V gene: TRBV6-5
clone size: once
CDR3 protein: CASTSPGNTEAFF
CDR3 DNA: TGTGCCAGCACCTCTCCCGGGAACACTGAAGCTTTCTTT

D gene: NA
J gene: TRBJ1-2
V gene: TRBV2
clone size: NA
CDR3 protein: CASSDGPSGFNYGYTF
CDR3 DNA: TGTGCCAGCAGCGATGGCCCTTCAGGGTTTAACTATGGCTACACCTTC

D gene: NA
J gene: TRBJ1-1
V gene: TRBV27
clone size: NA
CDR3 protein: CASQLGPLTEAFF
CDR3 DNA: TGTGCCAGCCAGTTGGGCCCATTAACCGAAGCTTTCTTT

D gene: NA
J gene: TRBJ1-1
V gene: TRBV29-1
clone size: NA
CDR3 protein: CSVSLAIMAEAFF
CDR3 DNA: TGCAGCGTTTCGCTTGCCATAATGGCTGAAGCTTTCTTT

D gene: NA
J gene: TRBJ1-6
V gene: TRBV7-2
clone size: NA
CDR3 protein: CASSANQGQGSPLHF
CDR3 DNA: TGTGCCAGCAGCGCTAACCAAGGGCAGGGTTCACCCCTCCACTTT

D gene: NA
J gene: TRBJ2-3
V gene: TRBV7-3
clone size: NA
CDR3 protein: CASSLRGIIDTQYF
CDR3 DNA: TGTGCCAGCAGCTTAAGGGGCATCATAGATACGCAGTATTTT

D gene: TRBD1
J gene: TRBJ1-5
V gene: TRBV28
clone size: NA
CDR3 protein: CASIGQGEGSNQPQHF
CDR3 DNA: TGTGCCAGCATAGGACAGGGGGAAGGGAGCAATCAGCCCCAGCATTTT

D gene: NA
J gene: TRBJ2-7
V gene: TRBV29-1
clone size: NA
CDR3 protein: CSVEATGTYEQYF
CDR3 DNA: TGCAGCGTTGAGGCTACTGGGACCTACGAGCAGTACTTC

D gene: NA
J gene: TRBJ2-3
V gene: TRBV5-1
clone size: NA
CDR3 protein: CASSPDSLGWTDTQYF
CDR3 DNA: TGCGCCAGCAGCCCCGACAGCCTGGGGTGGACAGATACGCAGTATTTT

D gene: NA
J gene: TRBJ2-7
V gene: TRBV6-1
clone size: NA
CDR3 protein: CASTAGSSYEQYF
CDR3 DNA: TGTGCCAGCACTGCAGGGAGCTCCTACGAGCAGTACTTC

D gene: NA
J gene: TRBJ2-7
V gene: TRBV7-2
clone size: NA
CDR3 protein: CASSNTRTLSYEQYF
CDR3 DNA: TGTGCCAGCAGCAATACCCGGACTCTCTCCTACGAGCAGTACTTC

D gene: TRBD1
J gene: TRBJ2-3
V gene: TRBV25-1
clone size: few
CDR3 protein: CASSVSRGQTDTQYF
CDR3 DNA: TGTGCCAGCAGTGTCTCGAGGGGGCAAACAGATACGCAGTATTTT

D gene: TRBD1
J gene: TRBJ2-3
V gene: TRBV4-1
clone size: NA
CDR3 protein: CASSPGGGGTDTQYF
CDR3 DNA: TGCGCCAGCAGCCCAGGGGGCGGGGGCACAGATACGCAGTATTTT

D gene: NA
J gene: TRBJ1-1
V gene: TRBV30
clone size: NA
CDR3 protein: CAWSVDRPRSFLF
CDR3 DNA: NA

D gene: TRBD1
J gene: TRBJ1-1
V gene: TRBV27
clone size: NA
CDR3 protein: CASSTGGAVTEAFF
CDR3 DNA: TGTGCCAGCAGTACAGGGGGCGCTGTCACTGAAGCTTTCTTT

D gene: NA
J gene: TRBJ1-4
V gene: TRBV10-3
clone size: NA
CDR3 protein: CATGESNEKLFF
CDR3 DNA: TGTGCCACCGGGGAGAGTAACGAAAAACTGTTTTTT

D gene: NA
J gene: TRBJ1-2
V gene: TRBV4-2
clone size: few
CDR3 protein: CASSQAPTNYGYTF
CDR3 DNA: TGTGCCAGCAGCCAAGCACCGACGAACTATGGCTACACCTTC

D gene: NA
J gene: TRBJ1-1
V gene: TRBV29-1
clone size: NA
CDR3 protein: CSARPEGEQENTEAFF
CDR3 DNA: TGCAGCGCACGACCCGAGGGGGAACAAGAGAACACTGAAGCTTTCTTT

D gene: TRBD1
J gene: TRBJ2-5
V gene: TRBV7-2
clone size: NA
CDR3 protein: CASSIHSTGGETQYF
CDR3 DNA: TGTGCCAGCAGCATCCACTCGACAGGGGGAGAGACCCAGTACTTC

D gene: NA
J gene: TRBJ1-6
V gene: TRBV19
clone size: NA
CDR3 protein: CASSTQGWSPLHF
CDR3 DNA: TGTGCCAGTAGTACTCAGGGGTGGTCACCCCTCCACTTT

D gene: TRBD1
J gene: TRBJ1-1
V gene: TRBV13
clone size: NA
CDR3 protein: CASSQDRENTEAFF
CDR3 DNA: TGTGCCAGCAGCCAGGACAGGGAGAACACTGAAGCTTTCTTT

D gene: NA
J gene: TRBJ1-1
V gene: TRBV7-3
clone size: once
CDR3 protein: CASSLGSQNTEAFF
CDR3 DNA: TGTGCCAGCAGCTTAGGCAGCCAGAACACTGAAGCTTTCTTT

D gene: NA
J gene: TRBJ1-5
V gene: TRBV5-6
clone size: NA
CDR3 protein: CASSPKGGLHGQPQHF
CDR3 DNA: TGTGCCAGCAGCCCCAAGGGGGGGCTCCATGGACAGCCCCAGCATTTT

D gene: TRBD1
J gene: TRBJ1-3
V gene: TRBV5-1
clone size: NA
CDR3 protein: CASSFIPGQGGNTIYF
CDR3 DNA: TGCGCCAGCAGCTTTATACCTGGACAGGGTGGTAACACCATATATTTT

D gene: TRBD1
J gene: TRBJ2-5
V gene: TRBV5-6
clone size: NA
CDR3 protein: CASSLTGVGETQYF
CDR3 DNA: TGTGCCAGCAGCTTAACAGGGGTGGGGGAGACCCAGTACTTC

D gene: NA
J gene: TRBJ1-2
V gene: TRBV11-2
clone size: few
CDR3 protein: CASSLSREYGYTF
CDR3 DNA: TGTGCCAGCAGCTTAAGCAGGGAGTATGGCTACACCTTC